Given below is one T cell receptor beta chain in context. What it recognizes is unknown. The germline V gene has CDR1 WSHSY and CDR2 SAAADI. The V segment lost 4 bases and the J segment 2 bases; nucleotides outside the gene matches: 3. The CDR3 extends over 14 amino acids. 13 Jbeta primers and 60 Vbeta primers were used for the PCR. Clones were read by immunoSEQ multiplex PCR, and TCRdb kept only the in-frame ones, dropping some. The sample lists fewer than 250,000 clones, approximately 83% occurring once. These data originate in a study of cytomegalovirus exposure and HLA in healthy donors. Study-wide context: Out of several hundred genotyped donors, about 84% belonged to the Caucasian-associated ancestry cluster. Study findings and constraints: Later analysis associated a missense DCLRE1C variant with TCR beta V- and J-gene trimming.

This TCR was sampled from a girl between 5 and 17 years old in good health and CMV-seronegative. What was sequenced was PBMCs. The V and J genes are TRBV10-2 and TRBJ2-7; 9 bases are a match to TRBD1. The CDR3 loop is CASSGGTGTYEQYF. CDR3 in DNA: TGCGCCAGCAGTGGGGGGACAGGGACCTACGAGCAGTACTTC.